This TCR beta chain was found in a study of cytomegalovirus exposure and HLA in healthy donors. The study, taken as a whole, reports: Researchers counted around 170 TCR beta chains as cytomegalovirus-associated. Sequencing probably produced one cluster of sequence variants that were highly shared. In a later analysis, a genetic analysis reported fewer productive-TCR N-insertions in an Asian-associated ancestry cluster than the cohort average.

The PCR made use of 60 Vbeta and 13 Jbeta primers. Profiled with immunoSEQ multiplex PCR; TCRdb holds only in-frame clones, not every one. Reported are some 120,000 clones; the ten largest clones contain about 2.2%. Germline assignment: CDR1 SGHNT and CDR2 YYREEE (reference sequence). V was clipped by 6 bases and J by 4 bases; unmatched bases: 15. The CDR3 sequence is 17 residues long. Turning to this clone: Its matching antigen is unknown.

Sequencing input: PBMCs. This receptor was identified in a man aged 40-50 years in good health and CMV-seronegative. The chain is built from TRBV5-4 and TRBJ2-3, with 9 nucleotides matching TRBD2. The CDR3 region has the DNA TGTGCCAGCACCCGGGGACTAGCCCCAAATTCAGCAGATACGCAGTATTTT. It encodes CASTRGLAPNSADTQYF. The entire variable domain, with the rest obtained from reference TRBV5-4 and TRBJ2-3, is as follows: ETGVTQSPTHLIKTRGQQVTLRCSSQSGHNTVSWYQQALGQGPQFIFQYYREEENGRGNFPPRFSGLQFPNYSSELNVNALELDDSALYLCASTRGLAPNSADTQYFGPGTRLTVL.